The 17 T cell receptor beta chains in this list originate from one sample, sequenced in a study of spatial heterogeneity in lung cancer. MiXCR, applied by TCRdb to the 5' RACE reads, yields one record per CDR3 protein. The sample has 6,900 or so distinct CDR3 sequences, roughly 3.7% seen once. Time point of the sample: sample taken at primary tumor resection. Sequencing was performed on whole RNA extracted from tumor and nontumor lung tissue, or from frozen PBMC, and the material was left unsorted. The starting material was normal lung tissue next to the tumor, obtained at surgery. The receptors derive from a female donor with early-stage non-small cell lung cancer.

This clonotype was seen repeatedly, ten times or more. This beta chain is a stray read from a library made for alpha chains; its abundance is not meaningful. The DNA for the CDR3 is TGTGCCAGCAGTCTCAATGCCCGGGACACTGAAGCTTTCTTT. Its protein product is CASSLNARDTEAFF. The chain links TRBV2 to TRBJ1-1; D not resolved. Germline CDR1 SNHLY, CDR2 FYNNEI. Trimming pared 5 bases from V and 3 bases from J, leaving 13 bases between. CDR3 length: 14 amino acids.

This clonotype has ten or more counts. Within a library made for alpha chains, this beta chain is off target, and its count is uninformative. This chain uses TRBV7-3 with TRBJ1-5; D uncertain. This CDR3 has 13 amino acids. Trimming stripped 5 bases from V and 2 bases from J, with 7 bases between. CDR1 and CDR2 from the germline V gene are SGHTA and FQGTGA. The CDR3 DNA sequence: TGTGCCAGCAGCCAAACAGGCAATCAGCCCCAGCATTTT. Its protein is CASSQTGNQPQHF.

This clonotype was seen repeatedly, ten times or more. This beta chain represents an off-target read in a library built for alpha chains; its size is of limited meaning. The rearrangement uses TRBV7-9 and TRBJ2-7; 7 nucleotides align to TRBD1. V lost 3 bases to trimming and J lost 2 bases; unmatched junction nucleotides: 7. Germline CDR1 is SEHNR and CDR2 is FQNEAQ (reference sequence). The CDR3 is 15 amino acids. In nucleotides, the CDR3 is TGTGCCAGCAGCTTGCCCCAGACAGGGACCTACGAGCAGTACTTC. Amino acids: CASSLPQTGTYEQYF.

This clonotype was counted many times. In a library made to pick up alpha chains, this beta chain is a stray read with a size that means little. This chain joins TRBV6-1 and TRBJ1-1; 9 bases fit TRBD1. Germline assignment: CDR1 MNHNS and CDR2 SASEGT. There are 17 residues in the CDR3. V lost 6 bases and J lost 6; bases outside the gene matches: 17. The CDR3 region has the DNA TGTGCCAGCAGGCGAACACCCGGGACAGGGTCTGGGGCTGAAGCTTTCTTT. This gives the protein CASRRTPGTGSGAEAFF.

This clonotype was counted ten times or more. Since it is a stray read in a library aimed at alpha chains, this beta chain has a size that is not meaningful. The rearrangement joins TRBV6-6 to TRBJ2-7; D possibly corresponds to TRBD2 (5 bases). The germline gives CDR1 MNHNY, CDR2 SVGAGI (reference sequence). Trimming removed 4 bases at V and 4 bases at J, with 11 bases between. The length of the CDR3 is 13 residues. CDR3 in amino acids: CASSFRRDYEQYF. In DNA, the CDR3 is TGTGCCAGCAGTTTTAGACGGGATTACGAGCAGTACTTC.

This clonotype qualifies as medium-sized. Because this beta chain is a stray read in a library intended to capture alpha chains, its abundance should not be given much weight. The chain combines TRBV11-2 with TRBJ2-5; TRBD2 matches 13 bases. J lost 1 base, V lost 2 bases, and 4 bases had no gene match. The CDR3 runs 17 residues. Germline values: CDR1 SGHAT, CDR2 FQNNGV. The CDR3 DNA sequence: TGTGCCAGCAGCTTATGGGGACTAGCGGGGACCCAAGAGACCCAGTACTTC. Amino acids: CASSLWGLAGTQETQYF.

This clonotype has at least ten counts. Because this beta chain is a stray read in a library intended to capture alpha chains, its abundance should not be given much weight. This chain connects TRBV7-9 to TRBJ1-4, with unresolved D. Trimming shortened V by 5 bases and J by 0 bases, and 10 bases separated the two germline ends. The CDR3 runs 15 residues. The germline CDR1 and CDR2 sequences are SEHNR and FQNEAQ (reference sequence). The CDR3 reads CASSTTSPTNEKLFF. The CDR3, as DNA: TGTGCCAGCAGCACAACTAGTCCAACTAATGAAAAACTGTTTTTT.

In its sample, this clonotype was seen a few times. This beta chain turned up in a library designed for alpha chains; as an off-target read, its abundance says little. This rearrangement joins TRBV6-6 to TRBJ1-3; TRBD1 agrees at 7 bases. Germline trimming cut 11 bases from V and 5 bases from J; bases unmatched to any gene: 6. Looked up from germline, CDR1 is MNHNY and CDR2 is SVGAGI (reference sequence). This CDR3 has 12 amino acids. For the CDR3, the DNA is TGTGCCGGGACAGAAGACCGAAACACCATATATTTT. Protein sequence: CAGTEDRNTIYF.

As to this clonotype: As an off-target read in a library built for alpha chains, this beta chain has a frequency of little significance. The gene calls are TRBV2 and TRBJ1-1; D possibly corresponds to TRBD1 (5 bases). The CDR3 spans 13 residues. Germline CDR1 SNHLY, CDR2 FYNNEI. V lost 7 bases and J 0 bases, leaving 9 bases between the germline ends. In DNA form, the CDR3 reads TGTGCCAGCATATACAGGCTGAACACTGAAGCTTTCTTT. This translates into CASIYRLNTEAFF. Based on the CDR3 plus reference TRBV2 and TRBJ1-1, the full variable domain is EPEVTQTPSHQVTQMGQEVILRCVPISNHLYFYWYRQILGQKVEFLVSFYNNEISEKSEIFDDQFSVERPDGSNFTLKIRSTKLEDSAMYFCASIYRLNTEAFFGQGTRLTVV.

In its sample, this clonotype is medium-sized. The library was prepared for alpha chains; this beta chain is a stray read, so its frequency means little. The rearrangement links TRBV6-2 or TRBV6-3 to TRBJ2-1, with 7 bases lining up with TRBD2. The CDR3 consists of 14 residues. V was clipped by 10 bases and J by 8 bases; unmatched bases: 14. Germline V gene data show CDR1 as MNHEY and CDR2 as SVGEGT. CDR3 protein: CATSPRLAGDEQFF. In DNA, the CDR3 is TGTGCCACCTCCCCCCGACTAGCCGGCGATGAGCAGTTCTTC.

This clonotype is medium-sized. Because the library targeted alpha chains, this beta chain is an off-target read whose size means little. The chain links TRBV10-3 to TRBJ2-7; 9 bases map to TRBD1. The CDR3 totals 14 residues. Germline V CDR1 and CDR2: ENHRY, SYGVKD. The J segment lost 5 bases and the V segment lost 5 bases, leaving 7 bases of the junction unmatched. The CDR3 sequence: CAISLRQGVHEQYF. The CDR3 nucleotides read TGTGCCATCAGTCTCCGACAGGGGGTCCACGAGCAGTACTTC.

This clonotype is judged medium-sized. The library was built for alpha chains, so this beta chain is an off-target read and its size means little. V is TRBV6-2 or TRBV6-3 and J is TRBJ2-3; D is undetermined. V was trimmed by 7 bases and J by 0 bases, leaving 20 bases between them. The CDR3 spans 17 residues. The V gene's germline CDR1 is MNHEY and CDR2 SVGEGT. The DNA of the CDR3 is TGTGCCAGCACCCTAGGTGGTTCGGGCTCAAGCACAGATACGCAGTATTTT. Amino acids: CASTLGGSGSSTDTQYF.

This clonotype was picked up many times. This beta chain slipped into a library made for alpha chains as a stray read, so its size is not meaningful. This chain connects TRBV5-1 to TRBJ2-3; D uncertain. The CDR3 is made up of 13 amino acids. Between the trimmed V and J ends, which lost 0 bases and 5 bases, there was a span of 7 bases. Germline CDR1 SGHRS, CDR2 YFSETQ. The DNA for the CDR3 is TGCGCCAGCAGCTTGGAGGGCTTAGATACGCAGTATTTT. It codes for CASSLEGLDTQYF.

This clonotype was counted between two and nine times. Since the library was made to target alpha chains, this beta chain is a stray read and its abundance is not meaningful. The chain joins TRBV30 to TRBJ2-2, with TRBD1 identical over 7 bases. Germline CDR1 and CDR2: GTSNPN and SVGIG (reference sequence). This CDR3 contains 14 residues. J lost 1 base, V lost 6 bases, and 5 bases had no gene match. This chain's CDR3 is CACRQGGNTGELFF. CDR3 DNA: TGTGCCTGCAGACAGGGCGGGAACACCGGGGAGCTGTTTTTT.

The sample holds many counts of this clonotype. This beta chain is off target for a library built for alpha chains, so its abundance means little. CDR3 nucleotide sequence: TGTGCCAGCATCCCCGGGGGTCCAGGGGGCGGGCAGCCCCAGCATTTT. It codes for CASIPGGPGGGQPQHF. This chain connects TRBV12-3 or TRBV12-4 to TRBJ1-5; 8 bases are a match to TRBD1. The CDR3 is 16 residues long. J gave up 7 bases and V 7 bases, and 15 bases lay outside the gene matches.

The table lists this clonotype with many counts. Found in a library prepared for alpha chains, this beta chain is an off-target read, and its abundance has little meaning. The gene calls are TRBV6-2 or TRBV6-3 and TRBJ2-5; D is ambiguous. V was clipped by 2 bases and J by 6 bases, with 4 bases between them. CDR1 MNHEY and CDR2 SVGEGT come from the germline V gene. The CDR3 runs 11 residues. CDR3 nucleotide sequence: TGTGCCAGCAGTTACATACAGACCCAGTACTTC. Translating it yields CASSYIQTQYF.

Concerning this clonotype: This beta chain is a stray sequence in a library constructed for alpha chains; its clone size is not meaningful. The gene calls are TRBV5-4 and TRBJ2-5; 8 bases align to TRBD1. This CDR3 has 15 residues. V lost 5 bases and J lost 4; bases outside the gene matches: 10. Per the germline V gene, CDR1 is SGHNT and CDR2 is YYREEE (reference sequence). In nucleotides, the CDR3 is TGTGCCAGCAGTCCAGGACAGGGAGTGATAGAGACCCAGTACTTC. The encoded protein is CASSPGQGVIETQYF. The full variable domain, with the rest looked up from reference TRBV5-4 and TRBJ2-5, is ETGVTQSPTHLIKTRGQQVTLRCSSQSGHNTVSWYQQALGQGPQFIFQYYREEENGRGNFPPRFSGLQFPNYSSELNVNALELDDSALYLCASSPGQGVIETQYFGPGTRLLVL.